This is a list of T cell receptor beta chains from one sample in a study of cytotoxic CD8 clonotypes in ibrutinib-treated CLL. Measured with immunoSEQ multiplex PCR; TCRdb has only the in-frame clones, and not every one. Of 160,000 or so clones listed, about 88% were seen once; the top ten hold about 3%. The source material was PBMCs, sampled at disease progression, from a patient treated with ibrutinib. The source of these receptors is a human donor with chronic lymphocytic leukemia. Both conserved end residues are part of each CDR3. Each record gives: J gene, D gene, clone size, V gene, CDR3 protein, CDR3 DNA. A D gene is named only where the DNA matches it firmly. Some rows mark clone size as missing; the rest say once, few, many or name a class of expanded clone.

j_gene: TRBJ2-2
d_gene: -
abundance: few
v_gene: TRBV5-5
CDR3aa: CATREGAWTGELFF
CDR3nt: TGTGCCACCAGGGAGGGGGCATGGACCGGGGAGCTGTTTTTT

j_gene: TRBJ2-4
d_gene: TRBD1
abundance: -
v_gene: TRBV6-1
CDR3aa: CAGFTGVAKNIQYF
CDR3nt: TGTGCCGGCTTTACAGGGGTAGCCAAAAACATTCAGTACTTC

j_gene: TRBJ2-3
d_gene: -
abundance: -
v_gene: TRBV21-1
CDR3aa: CASSKASKRGPDTQYF
CDR3nt: TGTGCCAGCAGCAAAGCCAGCAAGCGCGGCCCAGATACGCAGTATTTT

j_gene: TRBJ2-7
d_gene: -
abundance: -
v_gene: TRBV11-2
CDR3aa: CASSSARGQYF
CDR3nt: TGTGCCAGCAGCTCAGCCCGGGGGCAGTACTTC

j_gene: TRBJ2-7
d_gene: -
abundance: -
v_gene: TRBV7-2
CDR3aa: CASSPRAGVGEQYF
CDR3nt: TGTGCCAGCAGCCCCAGGGCAGGGGTGGGGGAGCAGTACTTC

j_gene: TRBJ1-1
d_gene: -
abundance: -
v_gene: TRBV7-9
CDR3aa: CASSITGNTEAFF
CDR3nt: TGTGCCAGCAGCATAACAGGGAACACTGAAGCTTTCTTT

j_gene: TRBJ1-1
d_gene: TRBD1
abundance: -
v_gene: TRBV19
CDR3aa: CASRDRGDTEAFF
CDR3nt: TGTGCCAGTAGGGACAGGGGGGACACTGAAGCTTTCTTT

j_gene: TRBJ2-5
d_gene: -
abundance: -
v_gene: TRBV19
CDR3aa: CASSILIGGGVETQYF
CDR3nt: TGTGCCAGTAGTATACTGATCGGAGGGGGCGTAGAGACCCAGTACTTC

j_gene: TRBJ2-1
d_gene: TRBD2
abundance: -
v_gene: TRBV19
CDR3aa: CASSTGTSSYNEQFF
CDR3nt: TGTGCCAGTAGTACCGGGACTAGCTCCTACAATGAGCAGTTCTTC

j_gene: TRBJ2-2
d_gene: -
abundance: -
v_gene: TRBV27
CDR3aa: CASSTQTGELFF
CDR3nt: TGTGCCAGCAGTACCCAAACCGGGGAGCTGTTTTTT

j_gene: TRBJ2-1
d_gene: -
abundance: -
v_gene: TRBV10-2
CDR3aa: CASSQLGQHNEQFF
CDR3nt: TGCGCCAGCAGTCAACTCGGACAGCACAATGAGCAGTTCTTC

j_gene: TRBJ1-3
d_gene: TRBD1
abundance: -
v_gene: TRBV6-1
CDR3aa: CASRDRGTDTIYF
CDR3nt: TGTGCCAGCAGGGACAGGGGCACGGACACCATATATTTT

j_gene: TRBJ2-3
d_gene: TRBD2
abundance: once
v_gene: TRBV19
CDR3aa: CASSISSGRFRPDTQYF
CDR3nt: TGTGCCAGTAGTATATCTAGCGGGAGGTTTCGTCCAGATACGCAGTATTTT

j_gene: TRBJ2-7
d_gene: -
abundance: -
v_gene: TRBV2
CDR3aa: CASSERPETYEQYF
CDR3nt: TGTGCCAGCAGTGAAAGGCCAGAGACCTACGAGCAGTACTTC

j_gene: TRBJ2-7
d_gene: -
abundance: -
v_gene: TRBV7-7
CDR3aa: CASSLAAGSYYEQYF
CDR3nt: TGTGCTAGCAGCTTAGCGGCAGGGAGTTACTACGAGCAGTACTTC

j_gene: TRBJ1-5
d_gene: -
abundance: -
v_gene: TRBV12-5
CDR3aa: CASGLVREGPENNQPQHF
CDR3nt: TGTGCTAGTGGTTTGGTACGGGAAGGGCCTGAAAACAATCAGCCCCAGCATTTT

j_gene: TRBJ2-6
d_gene: -
abundance: -
v_gene: TRBV28
CDR3aa: CASRPRHSSGANVLTF
CDR3nt: TGTGCCAGCAGACCTAGACACAGCTCTGGGGCCAACGTCCTGACTTTC

j_gene: TRBJ2-2
d_gene: -
abundance: -
v_gene: TRBV6-1
CDR3aa: CASSEMGYGAFGELFF
CDR3nt: TGTGCCAGCAGTGAAATGGGATACGGGGCCTTCGGGGAGCTGTTTTTT

j_gene: TRBJ2-1
d_gene: TRBD1
abundance: -
v_gene: TRBV11-3
CDR3aa: CASSSRKDRGASRNEQFF
CDR3nt: TGTGCCAGCAGCAGTAGAAAGGACAGGGGAGCCTCTAGGAATGAGCAGTTCTTC

j_gene: TRBJ2-2
d_gene: TRBD1
abundance: -
v_gene: TRBV5-8
CDR3aa: CASSLFGQVNTGELFF
CDR3nt: TGTGCCAGCAGCTTGTTCGGACAGGTGAACACCGGGGAGCTGTTTTTT

j_gene: TRBJ2-7
d_gene: TRBD2
abundance: -
v_gene: TRBV27
CDR3aa: CASSDLADLYEQYF
CDR3nt: TGTGCCAGCTCCGACCTAGCGGACCTTTACGAGCAGTACTTC

j_gene: TRBJ2-1
d_gene: -
abundance: -
v_gene: TRBV7-3
CDR3aa: CASSLLPYPESYNEQFF
CDR3nt: TGTGCCAGCAGCTTATTACCCTATCCCGAATCCTACAATGAGCAGTTCTTC

j_gene: TRBJ2-1
d_gene: -
abundance: -
v_gene: TRBV29-1
CDR3aa: CSVKRGGVYNEQFF
CDR3nt: TGCAGCGTCAAGAGGGGCGGGGTATACAATGAGCAGTTCTTC

j_gene: TRBJ2-2
d_gene: TRBD1
abundance: -
v_gene: TRBV18
CDR3aa: CASSANRGNTGELFF
CDR3nt: TGTGCCAGCTCGGCCAACAGGGGGAACACCGGGGAGCTGTTTTTT

j_gene: TRBJ1-1
d_gene: -
abundance: -
v_gene: TRBV2
CDR3aa: CASSEASEVTEAFF
CDR3nt: TGTGCCAGCAGTGAAGCGTCGGAGGTCACTGAAGCTTTCTTT

j_gene: TRBJ1-5
d_gene: -
abundance: -
v_gene: TRBV28
CDR3aa: CASSPIYQPQHF
CDR3nt: TGTGCCAGCAGTCCAATATATCAGCCCCAGCATTTT

j_gene: TRBJ1-1
d_gene: TRBD1
abundance: -
v_gene: TRBV29-1
CDR3aa: CSVVWGQDTEAFF
CDR3nt: TGCAGCGTTGTATGGGGACAGGACACTGAAGCTTTCTTT

j_gene: TRBJ2-1
d_gene: -
abundance: -
v_gene: TRBV6-1
CDR3aa: CASSLYNEQFF
CDR3nt: TGTGCCAGCAGTTTGTACAATGAGCAGTTCTTC

j_gene: TRBJ2-5
d_gene: TRBD2
abundance: -
v_gene: TRBV4-1
CDR3aa: CASSPQGGGFQETQYF
CDR3nt: TGCGCCAGCAGCCCCCAAGGCGGGGGGTTCCAAGAGACCCAGTACTTC

j_gene: TRBJ2-7
d_gene: -
abundance: -
v_gene: TRBV14
CDR3aa: CASSQQGSSYEQYF
CDR3nt: TGTGCCAGCAGCCAACAGGGCAGCTCCTACGAGCAGTACTTC

j_gene: TRBJ2-5
d_gene: -
abundance: -
v_gene: TRBV6-1
CDR3aa: CASSEGHGSLWETQYF
CDR3nt: TGTGCCAGCAGTGAAGGACACGGGAGTCTATGGGAGACCCAGTACTTC

j_gene: TRBJ1-5
d_gene: TRBD1
abundance: -
v_gene: TRBV5-1
CDR3aa: CASSKKKGQRSNQPQHF
CDR3nt: TGCGCCAGCAGCAAAAAAAAGGGACAGCGTAGCAATCAGCCCCAGCATTTT

j_gene: TRBJ2-1
d_gene: -
abundance: -
v_gene: TRBV5-1
CDR3aa: CASSLGTLSSYNEQFF
CDR3nt: TGCGCCAGCAGCTTGGGGACCTTAAGCTCCTACAATGAGCAGTTCTTC

j_gene: TRBJ1-1
d_gene: -
abundance: -
v_gene: TRBV29-1
CDR3aa: CSATRHTEAFF
CDR3nt: TGCAGCGCCACTCGGCACACTGAAGCTTTCTTT

j_gene: TRBJ1-4
d_gene: TRBD1
abundance: -
v_gene: TRBV5-1
CDR3aa: CASSAGRTGGFEKLFF
CDR3nt: TGCGCCAGCAGCGCGGGACGGACAGGGGGGTTTGAAAAACTGTTTTTT

j_gene: TRBJ2-1
d_gene: TRBD1
abundance: -
v_gene: TRBV6-5
CDR3aa: CASSYGTGRFNEQFF
CDR3nt: TGTGCCAGCAGTTACGGGACAGGGCGTTTCAATGAGCAGTTCTTC

j_gene: TRBJ2-1
d_gene: TRBD1
abundance: -
v_gene: TRBV9
CDR3aa: CASSVARAGGNYNEQFF
CDR3nt: TGTGCCAGCAGCGTCGCCCGAGCAGGGGGCAACTACAATGAGCAGTTCTTC

j_gene: TRBJ1-5
d_gene: -
abundance: once
v_gene: TRBV19
CDR3aa: CASSIDFAGEQPQHF
CDR3nt: TGTGCCAGTAGTATAGATTTTGCGGGCGAGCAGCCCCAGCATTTT

j_gene: TRBJ1-2
d_gene: -
abundance: -
v_gene: TRBV28
CDR3aa: CASSLFGSAQGGYTF
CDR3nt: TGTGCCAGCAGTTTATTTGGTTCTGCCCAGGGTGGCTACACCTTC

j_gene: TRBJ2-2
d_gene: -
abundance: -
v_gene: TRBV28
CDR3aa: CASSSGTRSLTGELFF
CDR3nt: TGTGCCAGCAGTTCCGGGACAAGGTCCCTCACCGGGGAGCTGTTTTTT

j_gene: TRBJ1-5
d_gene: TRBD1
abundance: few
v_gene: TRBV18
CDR3aa: CASSRGQGDQPQHF
CDR3nt: TGTGCCAGCTCACGTGGACAGGGGGATCAGCCCCAGCATTTT

j_gene: TRBJ2-3
d_gene: -
abundance: -
v_gene: TRBV7-9
CDR3aa: CASSSVGQLPTDTQYF
CDR3nt: TGTGCCAGCAGCTCGGTCGGACAGCTCCCCACAGATACGCAGTATTTT

j_gene: TRBJ2-1
d_gene: TRBD1
abundance: once
v_gene: TRBV7-3
CDR3aa: CASSRDSYNEQFF
CDR3nt: TGTGCCAGCAGCCGGGACAGCTACAATGAGCAGTTCTTC

j_gene: TRBJ2-5
d_gene: -
abundance: -
v_gene: TRBV11-1
CDR3aa: CASSRTGFEETQYF
CDR3nt: TGTGCCAGCAGCCGAACAGGGTTCGAAGAGACCCAGTACTTC

j_gene: TRBJ2-7
d_gene: TRBD1
abundance: -
v_gene: TRBV27
CDR3aa: CASSSSGQGALVSNEQYF
CDR3nt: TGTGCCAGCAGTTCCTCGGGACAGGGGGCTCTTGTTTCGAACGAGCAGTACTTC

j_gene: TRBJ1-1
d_gene: -
abundance: -
v_gene: TRBV27
CDR3aa: CASSFTGGGNTEAFF
CDR3nt: TGTGCCAGCAGTTTTACAGGTGGCGGGAACACTGAAGCTTTCTTT

j_gene: TRBJ1-1
d_gene: -
abundance: -
v_gene: TRBV18
CDR3aa: CASSREQGRTEAFF
CDR3nt: TGTGCCAGCTCACGGGAGCAGGGTCGGACTGAAGCTTTCTTT

j_gene: TRBJ2-3
d_gene: -
abundance: once
v_gene: TRBV7-8
CDR3aa: CASSPRQRRDTQYF
CDR3nt: TGTGCCAGCAGCCCCCGCCAACGACGGGATACGCAGTATTTT

j_gene: TRBJ2-1
d_gene: -
abundance: -
v_gene: TRBV7-3
CDR3aa: CASSPIADTYNEQFF
CDR3nt: TGTGCCAGCAGCCCCATAGCGGATACATACAATGAGCAGTTCTTC

j_gene: TRBJ1-1
d_gene: TRBD1
abundance: once
v_gene: TRBV19
CDR3aa: CASSPHRGQEGTEAFF
CDR3nt: TGTGCCAGTAGTCCTCACCGGGGACAGGAAGGCACTGAAGCTTTCTTT

j_gene: TRBJ2-4
d_gene: -
abundance: -
v_gene: TRBV5-4
CDR3aa: CASSLAGASQRTKNIQYF
CDR3nt: TGTGCCAGCAGCTTGGCGGGAGCCTCACAAAGAACCAAAAACATTCAGTACTTC

j_gene: TRBJ1-5
d_gene: -
abundance: -
v_gene: TRBV15
CDR3aa: CATSKDGINQPQHF
CDR3nt: TGTGCCACCAGCAAGGACGGGATCAATCAGCCCCAGCATTTT

j_gene: TRBJ2-1
d_gene: -
abundance: -
v_gene: TRBV19
CDR3aa: CASSTPGPPAEFF
CDR3nt: TGTGCCAGTAGTACGCCGGGGCCTCCAGCTGAGTTCTTC

j_gene: TRBJ2-7
d_gene: -
abundance: -
v_gene: TRBV2
CDR3aa: CASKGLQISYEQYF
CDR3nt: TGTGCCAGTAAGGGATTGCAGATCTCCTACGAGCAGTACTTC